This T cell receptor beta chain stems from a study of Ad26.COV2.S vaccination and SARS-CoV-2 variants. In the study overall: Within the COV1001 Ad26.COV2.S trial arm, the donor was enrolled. Regarding the study as a whole: Analytic work on TCR breadth and depth might have understated the full extent of total T cell responses.

As for this clone: Antigen unknown.

Treatment indicated: roughly 20 received Ad26.COV2.S at low or high dose, single or two shots; five or six received placebo; per-sample allocation not given. The study sampled participants on day 63 after the first vaccine or placebo injection. A Boston adult aged 18-55 years was the donor. Profiled with immunoSEQ multiplex PCR; TCRdb holds only in-frame clones, not every one. The table records approximately 480,000 clones, roughly 85% of them present only once. Germline CDR1 reads GTSNPN; CDR2 reads SVGIG (reference sequence). V was pared by 3 bases and J by 6 bases, with 9 bases of the junction left unmatched. CDR3 size: 15 residues.

The sequence was obtained from a person aged 18-65 years who received the Ad26.COV2.S COVID-19 vaccine or a placebo. The input for sequencing was peripheral blood, taken in a trial of Ad26.COV2.S vaccine versus placebo. V and J are TRBV30 and TRBJ1-5; 9 bases align to TRBD1. The CDR3 reads CAWRKGQGKGQPQHF. In DNA form, the CDR3 reads TGTGCCTGGAGAAAGGGACAGGGAAAGGGTCAGCCCCAGCATTTT.